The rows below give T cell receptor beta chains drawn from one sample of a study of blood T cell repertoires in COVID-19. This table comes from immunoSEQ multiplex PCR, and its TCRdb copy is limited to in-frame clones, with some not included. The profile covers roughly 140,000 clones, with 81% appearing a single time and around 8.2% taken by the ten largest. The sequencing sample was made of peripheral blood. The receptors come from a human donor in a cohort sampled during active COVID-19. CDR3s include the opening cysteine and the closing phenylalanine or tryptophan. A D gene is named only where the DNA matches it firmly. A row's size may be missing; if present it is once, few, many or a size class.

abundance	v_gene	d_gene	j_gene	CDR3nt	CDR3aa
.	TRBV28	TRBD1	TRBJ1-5	TGTGCCAGCAGCTCCGGGACAGGGGTTGTTCAGCCCCAGCATTTT	CASSSGTGVVQPQHF
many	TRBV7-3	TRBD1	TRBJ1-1	TGTGCCAGCAGCTTAACTTCCGGGACAGCCTACCAAGCTTTCTTT	CASSLTSGTAYQAFF
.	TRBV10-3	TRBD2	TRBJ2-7	TGTGCCATCAGTGAGCTAGCGGCGGAGCAGTACTTC	CAISELAAEQYF
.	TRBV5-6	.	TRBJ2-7	TGTGCCAGGAGCCCGAGGAGGGATACCCCCTACGAGCAGTACTTC	CARSPRRDTPYEQYF
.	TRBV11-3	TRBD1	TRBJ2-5	TGTGCCAGCAGCTCAGACAGGGGGGCGACCCAGTACTTC	CASSSDRGATQYF
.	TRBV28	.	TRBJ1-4	TGTGCCAGCAGTCGTACGGCGACAGCGACCCTAAATGAAAAACTGTTTTTT	CASSRTATATLNEKLFF
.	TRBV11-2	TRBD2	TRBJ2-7	TGTGCCAGCAGCCCCCTCCGGGGACTAGCTCTGGACGAGCAGTACTTC	CASSPLRGLALDEQYF
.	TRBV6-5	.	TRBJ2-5	TGTGCCAGCAGACACCTACAGGGAGAGACCCAGTACTTC	CASRHLQGETQYF
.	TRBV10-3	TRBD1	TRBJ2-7	TGTGCCATCAGAGGACAGGGGTTAGACGAGCAGTACTTC	CAIRGQGLDEQYF
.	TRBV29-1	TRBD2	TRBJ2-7	TGCAGCGTTGAAATGGGGACTAGCGGGAGGCCCTACGAGCAGTACTTC	CSVEMGTSGRPYEQYF
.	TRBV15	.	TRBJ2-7	TGTGCCACCAGCAGACAACCCAAAGGGGGGGTTGGGGAGCAGTACTTC	CATSRQPKGGVGEQYF